What follows are 2 T cell receptor beta chains derived from one specimen sequenced in a study of shared T cell receptors in the human thymus. Data came from immunoSEQ multiplex PCR; TCRdb stores just in-frame clones and leaves some out. The sample has 700,000 or so clones, around 85% seen once; the top ten hold more than 0.008%. These data also formed part of another study, on human thymus T cells.

The source material was thymocytes. The receptors come from a girl under two years old with a congenital heart defect.

The chain carries TRBV25-1 and TRBJ1-2; D is undetermined. Germline V gene data show CDR1 as MGHDK and CDR2 as SYGVNS. V was cut by 2 bases and J by 6 bases, with 19 bases left in between. CDR3 length: 16 amino acids. Written as DNA, the CDR3 is TGTGCCAGCAGTGAAGTCAGGCGGGAAGGAAAAGATGGCTACACCTTC. Its protein is CASSEVRREGKDGYTF.

This clone has a single count. The chain carries TRBV29-1 and TRBJ1-1; 8 nucleotides match TRBD1. The CDR3 sequence is 11 residues long. The V gene's germline CDR1 is SQVTM and CDR2 ANQGSEA. V lost 8 bases, J lost 6 bases, and 5 bases stayed unmatched. CDR3 sequence: CSLQGAAEAFF. CDR3 in DNA: TGCAGCCTCCAGGGGGCTGCTGAAGCTTTCTTT. The variable domain in full, with the rest retrieved from reference TRBV29-1 and TRBJ1-1, is SAVISQKPSRDICQRGTSLTIQCQVDSQVTMMFWYRQQPGQSLTLIATANQGSEATYESGFVIDKFPISRPNLTFSTLTVSNMSPEDSSIYLCSLQGAAEAFFGQGTRLTVV.